The 18 T cell receptor beta chains listed next were all sequenced from one sample in a study of Ad26.COV2.S vaccination and SARS-CoV-2 variants. TCRdb's copy holds only in-frame clones and misses some; the assay was immunoSEQ multiplex PCR. The sample carries hundreds of thousands of clones, less than 90% recorded once. Sample treatment: 15 to 20 received Ad26.COV2.S at low or high dose, single or two shots; several received placebo; per-sample allocation not given. Specimen acquisition occurred on day 63 following the initial vaccine or placebo injection. Sample: peripheral blood, taken in a trial of Ad26.COV2.S vaccine versus placebo. The source of these receptors is a person between 18 and 59 years old who received the Ad26.COV2.S COVID-19 vaccine or a placebo.

The chain uses TRBV5-1 and TRBJ2-1; D perhaps matches TRBD2 (6 bases). Germline V CDR1 and CDR2: SGHRS, YFSETQ. This CDR3 is built from 14 residues. Trimming cost V 4 bases and J 6 bases, with 14 bases left between them. The CDR3 region is CASSASGTFNEQFF. As DNA, the CDR3 is TGCGCCAGCAGCGCATCTGGGACTTTCAATGAGCAGTTCTTC.

This sequence joins TRBV4-1 and TRBJ2-4; D is undetermined. Germline CDR1 reads MGHRA; CDR2 reads YSYEKL. V was cut by 6 bases and J by 6 bases, with 15 bases left in between. There are 14 residues in the CDR3. The CDR3 spells CASSHRGRLNIQYF. CDR3 DNA: TGCGCCAGCAGTCACCGCGGACGGCTAAACATTCAGTACTTC.

CDR3 DNA sequence: TGTGCCATCAGTATTAGCGGGGGACTACAAGAGACCCAGTACTTC. It encodes CAISISGGLQETQYF. The chain employs TRBV10-3 and TRBJ2-5; 9 nucleotides line up with TRBD2. The germline V gene has CDR1 ENHRY and CDR2 SYGVKD. CDR3 length: 15 residues. J gave up 2 bases and V 5 bases, and 6 bases lay outside the gene matches.

The rearrangement uses TRBV5-4 and TRBJ2-1, with TRBD1 identical over 7 bases. Germline lookup yields CDR1 SGHNT and CDR2 YYREEE (reference sequence). V trimming: 2 bases; J trimming: 1 base; junction bases outside the gene matches: 9. There are 17 residues in the CDR3. This CDR3 is CASSLKQGLESYNEQFF. CDR3 DNA sequence: TGTGCCAGCAGCTTAAAACAGGGGTTAGAGTCCTACAATGAGCAGTTCTTC. The variable domain in full, completed from reference TRBV5-4 and TRBJ2-1, reads ETGVTQSPTHLIKTRGQQVTLRCSSQSGHNTVSWYQQALGQGPQFIFQYYREEENGRGNFPPRFSGLQFPNYSSELNVNALELDDSALYLCASSLKQGLESYNEQFFGPGTRLTVL.

The chain's CDR3 is CASTRLAGAPGELFF. The CDR3, as DNA: TGTGCCAGCACCCGACTAGCGGGGGCCCCCGGGGAGCTGTTTTTT. The J gene is TRBJ2-2, the V gene TRBV6-5, with 12 bases matching TRBD2. Germline V gene sequence: CDR1 MNHEY, CDR2 SVGAGI. This CDR3 has 15 amino acids. J lost 6 bases, V lost 7 bases, and 6 bases had no gene match.

As concerns this clone: The sample contains more than one DNA sequence encoding this CDR3. V usage is TRBV4-1 and J usage is TRBJ2-4; the D gene is possibly TRBD1 (5 bases). Germline-derived CDR1 and CDR2 are MGHRA and YSYEKL. The CDR3 consists of 16 residues. V lost 1 base to trimming and J lost 0 bases, with 10 bases between them. The CDR3 sequence: CASSQVGALAKNIQYF. The CDR3 DNA follows: TGCGCCAGCAGCCAAGTTGGGGCTCTAGCCAAAAACATTCAGTACTTC.

This clone was observed a handful of times. The chain carries TRBV29-1 and TRBJ2-1; D perhaps matches TRBD2 (5 bases). Trimming shortened V by 2 bases and J by 0 bases, and 11 bases separated the two germline ends. Germline V gene data show CDR1 as SQVTM and CDR2 as ANQGSEA. The CDR3 is 15 amino acids. The CDR3 protein is CSVEYWESSYNEQFF. Written as DNA, the CDR3 is TGCAGCGTTGAATACTGGGAGAGCTCCTACAATGAGCAGTTCTTC.

This chain links TRBV6-7 with TRBJ1-5; 9 positions agree with TRBD1. TRBV6-7 is recorded as an ORF, its role being uncertain. The trim removed 10 bases at V and 1 base at J, leaving 11 bases unmatched. The CDR3 loop spans 16 amino acids. CDR3: CANPQGQGESNQPQHF. The CDR3 coding sequence is TGTGCCAACCCTCAGGGACAGGGTGAGAGCAATCAGCCCCAGCATTTT.

V gene TRBV7-3 combines with J gene TRBJ1-5; D is uncertain. CDR1 and CDR2 (germline): SGHTA, FQGTGA. Trimming took 0 bases from V and 9 from J, leaving 9 bases between them. The CDR3 is 13 residues long. The CDR3 DNA is TGTGCCAGCAGCTTAACGCCGGATAGGCCCCAGCATTTT. This encodes CASSLTPDRPQHF.

The sample holds one count of this clone. The J gene is TRBJ1-4, the V gene TRBV4-3; TRBD1 aligns across 9 bases. The CDR3 consists of 18 residues. J lost 7 bases, V lost 0 bases, and 12 bases had no gene match. Germline loops: CDR1 LGHNA, CDR2 YSLEER. The CDR3 protein is CASSQDPSGGTGSEKLFF. CDR3 coding DNA: TGCGCCAGCAGCCAAGACCCTTCCGGAGGGACAGGGTCTGAAAAACTGTTTTTT.

This sequence joins TRBV7-2 and TRBJ1-4; 9 bases are a match to TRBD1. The CDR3 consists of 16 residues. J lost 2 bases, V lost 5 bases, and 6 bases had no gene match. Germline assignment: CDR1 SGHTA and CDR2 FQGNSA. Written as DNA, the CDR3 is TGTGCCAGCAGCGTGGACAGGGGAACGACTAATGAAAAACTGTTTTTT. Translated: CASSVDRGTTNEKLFF.

The chain carries TRBV4-1 and TRBJ1-5; D unclear. The CDR3 has 16 residues. Trimming shortened V by 0 bases and J by 7 bases, and 16 bases separated the two germline ends. The germline V gene encodes CDR1 MGHRA and CDR2 YSYEKL. CDR3 nucleotides: TGCGCCAGCAGCCAAGAGGGGAGGGCCGGAACCCAGCCCCAGCATTTT. This encodes CASSQEGRAGTQPQHF.

The chain has TRBV5-1 and TRBJ2-1; 7 nucleotides agree with TRBD2. The CDR3 consists of 14 residues. V was clipped by 0 bases and J by 6 bases; unmatched bases: 3. Germline V CDR1 and CDR2: SGHRS, YFSETQ. The CDR3 loop reads CASSLGSGVNEQFF. In DNA form, the CDR3 reads TGCGCCAGCAGCTTGGGGAGCGGGGTCAATGAGCAGTTCTTC.

The genes are TRBV29-1 and TRBJ2-5; D remains unclear. Germline V gene data show CDR1 as SQVTM and CDR2 as ANQGSEA. The CDR3 runs 11 residues. V dropped 4 bases and J dropped 4 bases, with 7 bases sitting between them. CDR3 residues: CSVAVGETQYF. CDR3 in DNA: TGCAGCGTTGCTGTAGGAGAGACCCAGTACTTC.

The chain recombines TRBV19 with TRBJ2-7, with unresolved D. There are 14 residues in the CDR3. Per germline, CDR1 LNHDA and CDR2 SQIVND (reference sequence). V was pared by 2 bases and J by 0 bases, with 8 bases between. The CDR3 sequence: CASSIMMDSYEQYF. The CDR3 DNA is TGTGCCAGTAGTATAATGATGGACTCCTACGAGCAGTACTTC.

The V gene is TRBV9, the J gene TRBJ2-1; TRBD2 is a possible D gene (5 bases). V lost 1 base, J lost 4 bases, and 15 bases lay in between. From germline, CDR1 is SGDLS and CDR2 YYNGEE. This CDR3 spans 16 amino acids. CDR3 residues: CASSVTRGSWYNEQFF. CDR3 coding DNA: TGTGCCAGCAGCGTAACGAGAGGGAGTTGGTACAATGAGCAGTTCTTC.

This clone was seen a few times. This chain connects TRBV12-3 or TRBV12-4 to TRBJ1-6, with D hard to call. The CDR3 sequence is 13 residues long. With 2 bases removed from V and 12 bases from J, the gap between germline ends came to 11 bases. The CDR3 reads CASSLSTAKPLHF. CDR3 in DNA: TGTGCCAGCAGTTTATCTACGGCGAAACCCCTCCACTTT.

The V call is TRBV6-5, the J call TRBJ1-5; no clear D gene. CDR3 size: 13 residues. V gave up 10 bases and J gave up 0 bases, with 10 bases separating them. Germline V gene lookup returns CDR1 MNHEY and CDR2 SVGAGI. CDR3 sequence reads: CATLRDSNQPQHF. The CDR3 DNA sequence: TGTGCCACCCTCCGGGATAGCAATCAGCCCCAGCATTTT.